These T cell receptor beta chains were read from a single sample in a study of blood T cell repertoires in COVID-19. The protocol was immunoSEQ multiplex PCR, while the TCRdb copy is restricted to in-frame clones and leaves out a portion. The sample contains about 220,000 clones, about three quarters of which appear only once. The specimen sequenced was peripheral blood. The receptor source for this set is an older woman with acute or convalescent COVID-19. The CDR3 runs from the conserved cysteine through the conserved F or W. D genes are given only for firm matches. The size field is filled for only some rows; it gives once, few, many or a size class.

clone size | J gene | V gene | D gene | CDR3 protein | CDR3 DNA
NA | TRBJ2-6 | TRBV6-1 | TRBD1 | CASSAIGTGSSGANVLTF | TGTGCCAGCAGTGCGATCGGGACAGGGAGCTCTGGGGCCAACGTCCTGACTTTC
NA | TRBJ2-3 | TRBV25-1 | NA | CASSESGPTDTQYF | TGTGCCAGCAGTGAATCAGGTCCCACAGATACGCAGTATTTT
NA | TRBJ1-4 | TRBV6-1 | TRBD1 | CATQGGYEKLFF | TGTGCCACCCAGGGGGGATATGAAAAACTGTTTTTT
few | TRBJ2-7 | TRBV19 | TRBD2 | CASSKPGLSTYEQYF | TGTGCCAGTAGTAAACCGGGACTATCTACCTACGAGCAGTACTTC
NA | TRBJ2-7 | TRBV14 | NA | CASSVQQGGYEQYF | TGTGCCAGCAGCGTACAACAGGGCGGGTACGAGCAGTACTTC
NA | TRBJ1-5 | TRBV10-3 | NA | CAISDLQGFGQPQHF | TGTGCCATCAGTGACCTACAGGGATTCGGCCAGCCCCAGCATTTT
NA | TRBJ1-1 | TRBV9 | TRBD1 | CASSARGQGGTEAFF | TGTGCCAGCAGCGCCCGAGGACAGGGGGGTACCGAAGCTTTCTTT
NA | TRBJ2-3 | TRBV7-3 | TRBD1 | CASSLQGGTDTQYF | TGTGCCAGCAGCTTACAGGGGGGCACAGATACGCAGTATTTT
NA | TRBJ1-5 | TRBV19 | NA | CASSHRVAQPQHF | TGTGCCAGTAGTCACCGGGTGGCGCAGCCCCAGCATTTT
once | TRBJ2-7 | TRBV7-8 | NA | CASSVNRASSYEQYF | TGTGCCAGCAGCGTAAACAGGGCCAGCTCCTACGAGCAGTACTTC
NA | TRBJ2-7 | TRBV24-1 | TRBD1 | CATSGGQGGSYEQYF | TGTGCCACCAGTGGGGGACAGGGAGGAAGCTACGAGCAGTACTTC
few | TRBJ2-2 | TRBV6-2/TRBV6-3 | TRBD2 | CASSLRGGNTGELFF | TGTGCCAGCAGTTTGCGCGGGGGAAACACCGGGGAGCTGTTTTTT
NA | TRBJ1-1 | TRBV7-2 | NA | CASRPVRNTEAFF | TGTGCCAGCAGGCCAGTCAGGAACACTGAAGCTTTCTTT
NA | TRBJ2-5 | TRBV7-9 | TRBD1 | CASRQGANQETQYF | TGTGCCAGCAGACAGGGGGCCAACCAAGAGACCCAGTACTTC
once | TRBJ1-2 | TRBV30 | NA | CAWSLQVDLYGYTF | TGTGCCTGGAGCTTACAGGTGGACCTCTATGGCTACACCTTC
NA | TRBJ2-1 | TRBV30 | NA | CAWSVYVGAAGEQFF | TGTGCCTGGAGTGTATACGTGGGTGCGGCGGGGGAGCAGTTCTTC
few | TRBJ2-1 | TRBV7-3 | NA | CASSLDPGSDGNEQFF | TGTGCCAGCAGCTTAGACCCCGGTAGCGACGGGAATGAGCAGTTCTTC
NA | TRBJ1-2 | TRBV5-1 | TRBD1 | CASSPGQGGYGYTF | TGCGCCAGCAGTCCAGGACAGGGTGGCTATGGCTACACCTTC
once | TRBJ2-1 | TRBV6-2/TRBV6-3 | TRBD1 | CASSYSIGQGHNEQFF | TGTGCCAGCAGTTACTCTATAGGACAGGGGCACAATGAGCAGTTCTTC
NA | TRBJ1-2 | TRBV11-1 | TRBD1 | CASSSLPGQGYGYTF | TGTGCCAGCAGCTCGCTACCGGGACAGGGCTATGGCTACACCTTC